The rows below give T cell receptor beta chains drawn from one sample of a study of OX40 agonist ivuxolimab in advanced cancers. Measured with immunoSEQ multiplex PCR; TCRdb has only the in-frame clones, and not every one. The data contain about 68,000 clones, approximately 83% of them singletons. The starting material was CD4+ or CD8+ T cells sorted from blood, obtained in a trial of the OX40 agonist ivuxolimab. The receptor source for this set is an adult with an advanced solid tumor such as melanoma, head and neck, liver or kidney cancer. Each CDR3 is given with its conserved first and last residue. Fields, in order: V gene, D gene, clone size, J gene, CDR3 protein, CDR3 DNA. D genes are given only for firm matches. The size of a clone is reported for some rows only, either as once, few or many, or as a class for expanded clones.

>TRBV30|TRBD1|.|TRBJ2-7
CAWSPWVRTGDSYEQYF
TGTGCCTGGAGCCCCTGGGTTAGGACAGGGGATTCCTACGAGCAGTACTTC
>TRBV7-2|.|.|TRBJ2-1
CASSIPGAVNEQFF
TGTGCCAGCAGCATACCAGGGGCGGTGAATGAGCAGTTCTTC
>TRBV10-1|TRBD2|few|TRBJ2-5
CASPDLLAGGPGDETQYF
TGCGCCAGCCCTGACTTGCTAGCGGGGGGGCCGGGGGATGAGACCCAGTACTTC
>TRBV6-1|.|.|TRBJ1-3
CASSRTQQAYTIYF
TGTGCCAGCAGTCGAACACAACAGGCTTACACCATATATTTT
>TRBV14|TRBD1|once|TRBJ2-5
CASSHYRGETQYF
TGTGCCAGCAGCCACTACAGGGGAGAGACCCAGTACTTC
>TRBV5-1|.|.|TRBJ2-1
CASSLQASSGNEQFF
TGCGCCAGCAGCTTGCAAGCATCCTCAGGAAATGAGCAGTTCTTC
>TRBV21-1|.|.|TRBJ2-5
CASSKGQEEECQETQYF
TGTGCCAGCAGCAAAGGTCAGGAGGAGGAGTGCCAAGAGACCCAGTACTTC
>TRBV6-1|.|.|TRBJ2-3
CASSEVRQVTDTQYF
TGTGCCAGCAGTGAAGTGAGACAGGTCACAGATACGCAGTATTTT
>TRBV30|.|.|TRBJ1-4
CAWSVREPGINEKLFF
TGTGCCTGGAGTGTACGTGAGCCAGGGATCAATGAAAAACTGTTTTTT
>TRBV19|TRBD1|.|TRBJ1-1
CASSKQGDTEAFF
TGTGCCAGTAGTAAACAGGGGGACACTGAAGCTTTCTTT
>TRBV6-5|TRBD1|once|TRBJ2-1
CASSYRDRAYNEQFF
TGTGCCAGCAGTTACCGGGACAGGGCCTACAATGAGCAGTTCTTC
>TRBV11-3|TRBD1|.|TRBJ1-4
CASSFRDRGFQATNEKLFF
TGTGCCAGCAGCTTCCGGGACAGGGGGTTTCAGGCTACTAATGAAAAACTGTTTTTT
>TRBV5-1|.|.|TRBJ2-3
CASSLAGISTDTQYF
TGCGCCAGCAGCTTGGCGGGCATCAGCACAGATACGCAGTATTTT
>TRBV9|TRBD2|once|TRBJ2-1
CASNSGTSRNEQFF
TGTGCCAGCAACTCCGGGACTAGCCGTAATGAGCAGTTCTTC
>TRBV14|TRBD2|once|TRBJ2-2
CASSQHSGGAPGELFF
TGTGCCAGCAGCCAACATAGCGGGGGGGCCCCCGGGGAGCTGTTTTTT
>TRBV5-1|TRBD1|.|TRBJ2-7
CASSLQGNLHEQYF
TGCGCCAGCAGCCTACAGGGGAACCTTCACGAGCAGTACTTC
>TRBV5-4|.|.|TRBJ1-1
CASSLHTMVPEAFF
TGTGCCAGCAGCTTGCACACAATGGTTCCTGAAGCTTTCTTT
>TRBV27|.|.|TRBJ2-3
CASSSSPRGGDTQYF
TGTGCCAGCAGTTCTTCCCCCAGGGGCGGAGATACGCAGTATTTT
>TRBV5-4|TRBD1|.|TRBJ2-5
CASSLVGQGQETQYF
TGTGCCAGCAGCTTAGTGGGACAGGGGCAAGAGACCCAGTACTTC
>TRBV6-1|.|.|TRBJ2-3
CASSEAQVTDTQYF
TGTGCCAGCAGTGAAGCGCAAGTCACAGATACGCAGTATTTT
>TRBV30|.|.|TRBJ2-1
CAWSALNNEQFF
TGTGCCTGGAGTGCATTAAACAATGAGCAGTTCTTC
>TRBV5-4|.|.|TRBJ2-5
CASSPPGLKSTQYF
TGTGCCAGCAGCCCTCCGGGACTCAAGAGCACCCAGTACTTC
>TRBV28|.|few|TRBJ1-2
CASSLLGRRDGYTF
TGTGCCAGCAGTTTATTGGGACGTCGAGATGGCTACACCTTC
>TRBV30|TRBD1|.|TRBJ2-6
CAWSTKDRVGANVLTF
TGTGCCTGGTCGACAAAAGACAGGGTTGGGGCCAACGTCCTGACTTTC
>TRBV11-3|.|.|TRBJ2-5
CASSPGLMREETQYF
TGTGCCAGCAGCCCAGGTTTAATGAGGGAAGAGACCCAGTACTTC
>TRBV18|.|.|TRBJ1-5
CASSQGSNQPQHF
TGTGCCAGCTCACAGGGATCAAATCAGCCCCAGCATTTT
>TRBV6-1|.|.|TRBJ1-5
CASSELRGGAGQPQHF
TGTGCCAGCAGTGAACTAAGGGGGGGCGCAGGGCAGCCCCAGCATTTT
>TRBV29-1|.|.|TRBJ2-1
CSPAKDRNNNEQFF
TGCAGCCCGGCTAAGGACAGAAACAACAATGAGCAGTTCTTC
>TRBV11-3|.|.|TRBJ2-1
CASSLQDNEQFF
TGTGCCAGCAGCCTCCAGGACAATGAGCAGTTCTTC
>TRBV5-1|TRBD1|.|TRBJ2-7
CASSLLDRVGEQYF
TGCGCCAGCAGCTTACTCGACAGGGTCGGCGAGCAGTACTTC
>TRBV2|.|.|TRBJ2-7
CASIFHGAGEQYF
TGTGCCAGCATATTCCACGGGGCTGGAGAGCAGTACTTC
>TRBV5-1|.|.|TRBJ1-1
CASSLNRNTEAFF
TGCGCCAGCAGCCTGAATCGGAACACTGAAGCTTTCTTT
>TRBV6-1|.|.|TRBJ1-6
CASSGVKSPLHF
TGTGCCAGCAGTGGTGTTAAATCACCCCTCCACTTT
>TRBV9|TRBD2|.|TRBJ2-5
CASSALLAGGLETQYF
TGTGCCAGCAGCGCCCTACTAGCGGGGGGGCTAGAGACCCAGTACTTC
>TRBV7-8|TRBD1|.|TRBJ1-2
CASSLAEGTEYGYTF
TGTGCCAGCAGCTTAGCGGAGGGGACAGAGTATGGCTACACCTTC
>TRBV2|.|.|TRBJ2-2
CASRGAGTGELFF
TGTGCCAGCAGGGGGGCCGGCACCGGGGAGCTGTTTTTT
>TRBV2|.|.|TRBJ1-2
CASSPRQSANYGYTF
TGTGCCAGCAGTCCCAGACAGTCAGCTAACTATGGCTACACCTTC
>TRBV29-1|TRBD1|.|TRBJ1-2
CSVEGRHVTRDRVRMYYGYTF
TGCAGCGTTGAAGGCCGCCACGTTACCCGGGACAGGGTGCGAATGTACTATGGCTACACCTTC
>TRBV11-2|TRBD2|.|TRBJ2-6
CASSSGRAGANVLTF
TGTGCCAGCAGCTCGGGGAGGGCTGGGGCCAACGTCCTGACTTTC
>TRBV6-5|.|.|TRBJ2-3
CASSRTVGTDTQYF
TGTGCCAGCAGTCGCACGGTGGGCACAGATACGCAGTATTTT
>TRBV14|.|.|TRBJ2-7
CASSLQYEQYF
TGTGCCAGCAGCCTGCAATACGAGCAGTACTTC
>TRBV2|TRBD1|.|TRBJ1-1
CASIRGGSGGVNTEAFF
TGTGCCAGCATCCGAGGGGGGTCAGGGGGCGTGAACACTGAAGCTTTCTTT
>TRBV5-1|TRBD2|.|TRBJ2-7
CASSAGGAVYEQYF
TGCGCCAGCAGCGCGGGGGGCGCGGTCTACGAGCAGTACTTC
>TRBV6-1|.|.|TRBJ1-4
CASSRFPGKLFF
TGTGCCAGCAGTCGGTTTCCGGGAAAACTGTTTTTT
>TRBV5-6|TRBD2|.|TRBJ2-1
CASSLSKLAGSHEQFF
TGTGCCAGCAGCTTGTCTAAACTAGCGGGGAGCCATGAGCAGTTCTTC
>TRBV5-1|TRBD1|.|TRBJ2-1
CASSSGQLYNEQFF
TGCGCCAGCAGCTCGGGACAGCTTTACAATGAGCAGTTCTTC
>TRBV6-5|.|.|TRBJ2-3
CASSRWRDTQYF
TGTGCCAGCAGTCGATGGAGAGATACGCAGTATTTT
>TRBV7-2|TRBD1|.|TRBJ2-2
CATRSGTGANTGELFF
TGTGCCACTAGATCCGGGACAGGGGCGAACACCGGGGAGCTGTTTTTT
>TRBV18|.|.|TRBJ1-4
CASSPPAGRNEKLFF
TGTGCCAGCTCACCTCCGGCCGGTCGGAATGAAAAACTGTTTTTT
>TRBV14|TRBD1|many|TRBJ1-5
CASSQVTGDQPQHF
TGTGCCAGCAGCCAAGTGACAGGGGATCAGCCCCAGCATTTT
>TRBV2|.|.|TRBJ1-5
CASMGAGNQPQHF
TGTGCCAGCATGGGGGCGGGCAATCAGCCCCAGCATTTT
>TRBV6-6|TRBD1|.|TRBJ2-7
CASRLTGGGDEQYF
TGTGCCAGCAGACTTACAGGGGGCGGCGACGAGCAGTACTTC
>TRBV5-1|TRBD1|.|TRBJ1-6
CASSFNSDRATSPLHF
TGCGCCAGCAGCTTCAACTCGGACAGGGCAACTTCACCCCTCCACTTT
>TRBV2|.|.|TRBJ2-7
CASSGLVSSYEQYF
TGTGCCAGCAGTGGACTCGTGAGCTCCTACGAGCAGTACTTC
>TRBV15|TRBD1|.|TRBJ1-1
CATSRGGQGGNTEAFF
TGTGCCACCAGCAGGGGGGGACAGGGAGGGAACACTGAAGCTTTCTTT